This T cell receptor (beta chain) was observed in a study of early stage breast cancer tumors. At the level of the study: ER+/PR+/HER2- status applied to about 75% of the 16 invasive breast tumors.

Study-wide results and caveats: Most shared enriched TCRB sequences were commonly generated ones. Tumors had about 2.6-fold higher T cell density than normal breast. Tumor and normal breast were distinguished via blood comparison in most of the 16 patients.

Trimming cost V 2 bases and J 10 bases, with 17 bases left between them. This CDR3 is 14 amino acids long. Germline-derived CDR1 and CDR2 are SGHDN and FVKESK. With respect to this clone: Its target is unknown.

Assay: immunoSEQ multiplex PCR; the TCRdb copy retains only in-frame clones and omits some. The sample has approximately 75,000 clones; 75% to 90% are singletons. Input material: blood. This TCR was sampled from a person in their 40s with breast cancer. The chain carries TRBV14 and TRBJ1-1; TRBD1 is a possible D gene (5 bases). The CDR3 here is CASSQQTGKRGAFF. In nucleotides, the CDR3 is TGTGCCAGCAGCCAACAAACGGGTAAAAGGGGAGCTTTCTTT.